This note documents a single TCR beta chain sequence. This table comes from immunoSEQ multiplex PCR, and its TCRdb copy is limited to in-frame clones, with some not included. The top ten hold less than 2% of the sample, which has about 480,000 clones, approximately 87% seen once. The data were taken from a study of blood T cell repertoires in COVID-19. The ends were cut back, 4 bases at V and 6 bases at J, with 12 bases in the middle. Looked up from germline, CDR1 is MDHEN and CDR2 is SYDVKM. CDR3 size: 13 residues. The rearrangement uses TRBV28 and TRBJ1-1; D is perhaps TRBD1 (6 bases). The sequence was collected from a woman in her thirties or forties who had recovered from COVID-19. Sequences were obtained from PBMCs or T cells enriched from blood (not recorded which). The CDR3: CASSSRGSAEAFF. DNA of the CDR3: TGTGCCAGCAGTTCCAGGGGCTCGGCTGAAGCTTTCTTT.